This passage covers 9 T cell receptor beta chains from one sample sequenced in a study of cytomegalovirus exposure and HLA in healthy donors. 60 Vbeta and 13 Jbeta primers were used in PCR. The data were produced by immunoSEQ multiplex PCR, yet TCRdb's version contains in-frame clones alone and is incomplete. The table has 200,000 to 300,000 clones, 70% to 90% seen once; the top ten hold roughly 0.22%. Sequenced sample: PBMCs. The receptors stem from a girl under 10 years old in good health and CMV-seronegative.

The rearrangement joins TRBV10-3 to TRBJ1-1, with 7 bases identical to TRBD1. Unmatched junction bases numbered 9, after V lost 10 bases and J lost 4 bases. Germline V gene sequence: CDR1 ENHRY, CDR2 SYGVKD. The CDR3 sequence is 13 residues long. The CDR3 protein is CARRDSPGTEAFF. Here the CDR3 DNA reads TGTGCCAGACGGGACAGTCCCGGCACTGAAGCTTTCTTT.

The CDR3 nucleotides are TGTGCTAGTGGTTTGCGTGTCAGGACAGCCCTTCCCGGGGAGCTGTTTTTT. It yields the protein CASGLRVRTALPGELFF. The chain is built from TRBV12-5 and TRBJ2-2; D is possibly TRBD1 (6 bases). Germline CDR1 LGHNT, CDR2 FRNRAP. V lost 2 bases and J lost 6, with 19 bases in between. The CDR3 totals 17 residues.

This clone was counted only a few times. The rearrangement links TRBV5-6 to TRBJ2-6, with D tentatively TRBD2 (5 bases). The CDR3 has 17 amino acids. V was pared by 1 base and J by 0 bases, with 11 bases between. Germline assignment: CDR1 SGHDT and CDR2 YYEEEE. CDR3 protein: CASSLFVGSSGANVLTF. The CDR3 bases are TGTGCCAGCAGCTTGTTCGTAGGGAGCTCTGGGGCCAACGTCCTGACTTTC.

The CDR3: CASSEEPGSNYGYTF. CDR3 nucleotide sequence: TGTGCCAGCAGTGAAGAACCGGGGAGTAACTATGGCTACACCTTC. This rearrangement joins TRBV6-1 to TRBJ1-2; D gene ambiguous. The CDR3 consists of 15 residues. CDR1 is MNHNS, CDR2 SASEGT, per germline. V lost 1 base and J lost 1, with 10 bases in between.

The chain uses TRBV5-4 and TRBJ2-7; 9 bases map to TRBD2. The CDR3 has 15 residues. The germline gives CDR1 SGHNT, CDR2 YYREEE (reference sequence). Trimming took 5 bases from V and 5 from J; bases not matched to a gene: 11. The CDR3 region is CASRPWTSEVDEQYF. DNA of the CDR3: TGTGCCAGCAGACCCTGGACTAGCGAGGTCGACGAGCAGTACTTC.

This clone was detected once. The chain combines TRBV4-2 with TRBJ2-2; 7 nucleotides agree with TRBD2. Trimming at V came to 4 bases and at J to 4 bases, leaving 12 bases not matched to a gene. The CDR3 is 17 residues long. CDR1 LGHNA and CDR2 YNFKEQ come from the germline V gene. CDR3 sequence (DNA): TGTGCCAGCAGCCGGCCCCCGACGGGGGGAGGCACCGGGGAGCTGTTTTTT. Translating gives CASSRPPTGGGTGELFF.

The CDR3 nucleotides read TGCGCCAGCAGTGAATCAGGAATCGGCAATCAGCCCCAGCATTTT. It specifies CASSESGIGNQPQHF. The gene calls are TRBV10-2 and TRBJ1-5; D is uncertain. This CDR3 spans 15 amino acids. The germline gives CDR1 WSHSY, CDR2 SAAADI. Trimming left V 3 bases short and J 2 bases short, with 11 bases between.

The rearrangement links TRBV6-6 to TRBJ1-1; possibly TRBD1 for D (6 bases). Between the trimmed V and J ends, which lost 0 bases and 2 bases, there was a span of 10 bases. CDR3 size: 15 residues. Germline-derived CDR1 and CDR2 are MNHNY and SVGAGI (reference sequence). The CDR3 DNA reads as TGTGCCAGCAGTTACTCCTGGACAGACAACACTGAAGCTTTCTTT. Its protein product is CASSYSWTDNTEAFF.

The V and J genes are TRBV11-3 and TRBJ2-3; 7 bases map to TRBD2. The CDR3 contains 14 residues. V trimming: 1 base; J trimming: 6 bases; junction bases outside the gene matches: 4. Looked up from germline, CDR1 is SGHNT and CDR2 is YENEEA. The CDR3 nucleotides are TGTGCCAGCAGCTTAGGACTAGCAGCTGATACGCAGTATTTT. It yields the protein CASSLGLAADTQYF.